Listed below are T cell receptor beta chains from one sample, sequenced in a study of Tregs in tolerant kidney transplant recipients. Some clones are missing from TCRdb's copy, which holds only in-frame ones; the method was immunoSEQ multiplex PCR. The sample yields about 69,000 clones, roughly 91% seen once. Source: CD4+ T cells from blood, taken before the transplant. These TCRs come from a human donor who received a combined kidney and bone marrow transplant. The CDR3 runs from the conserved cysteine through the conserved F or W. Fields, in order: V gene, D gene, J gene, CDR3 protein, CDR3 DNA. A D gene is named only where the DNA matches it firmly.

TRBV7-3,TRBD1,TRBJ2-1,CASSLTWTGGLDEQFF,TGTGCCAGCAGCTTAACGTGGACAGGGGGTCTTGATGAGCAGTTCTTC
TRBV15,NA,TRBJ2-5,CATSRDSGTQYF,TGTGCCACCAGCAGAGATTCGGGGACCCAGTACTTC
TRBV18,NA,TRBJ2-2,CASSPKQGNTGELFF,TGTGCCAGCTCACCCAAACAGGGGAACACCGGGGAGCTGTTTTTT
TRBV18,TRBD1,TRBJ1-1,CASSGQGDTEAFF,TGTGCCAGCTCAGGACAGGGGGACACTGAAGCTTTCTTT
TRBV30,NA,TRBJ1-2,CAWSVENYGYTF,TGTGCCTGGAGTGTAGAGAACTATGGCTACACCTTC
TRBV5-4,TRBD2,TRBJ2-7,CASSLPTSGRSGEQYF,TGTGCCAGCAGCTTGCCGACTAGCGGGAGAAGTGGCGAGCAGTACTTC
TRBV5-1,TRBD2,TRBJ2-2,CASRVAGTSNTGELFF,TGCGCCAGCAGGGTAGCGGGGACCTCGAACACCGGGGAGCTGTTTTTT
TRBV6-5,TRBD1,TRBJ2-7,CASSYGRQGFHEQYF,TGTGCCAGCAGTTACGGGAGACAGGGGTTCCACGAGCAGTACTTC
TRBV7-8,TRBD2,TRBJ2-1,CASSLAWAAPSGRKYNEQFF,TGTGCCAGCAGCTTAGCGTGGGCGGCCCCTAGCGGGAGGAAGTACAATGAGCAGTTCTTC
TRBV27,TRBD1,TRBJ2-1,CASSLSRQGANEQFF,TGTGCCAGCAGTTTATCGAGACAGGGGGCCAATGAGCAGTTCTTC
TRBV4-2,NA,TRBJ1-2,CASSQVRGGVTTNYGYTF,TGTGCCAGCAGCCAAGTACGTGGAGGCGTCACCACTAACTATGGCTACACCTTC
TRBV7-2,NA,TRBJ2-5,CASSLVPLYQETQYF,TGTGCCAGCAGCTTAGTTCCCCTATACCAAGAGACCCAGTACTTC